These T cell receptor beta chains were read from a single sample in a study of T-cell reconstitution after alpha-beta-depleted transplantation in children. TCRdb recomputed calls from the PCR reads with MiXCR, one row per CDR3 protein. Here the sample spans 200,000 to 250,000 distinct CDR3 sequences, approximately 10% being singletons. The sample here was PBMCs, taken before TCRalphabeta/CD19-depleted stem cell transplant. The origin of the receptors is a child younger than two with acute myeloid leukemia, due to receive a stem cell transplant. The CDR3 runs from the conserved cysteine through the conserved F or W. D genes are given only for firm matches. The size of a clone is reported for some rows only, either as once, few or many, or as a class for expanded clones.

j_call,d_call,clone_size,v_call,cdr3_nt,cdr3_aa
TRBJ2-7,NA,many,TRBV18,TGTGCCAGCTCACCTGGACCTTCCGTTTACGAGCAGTACTTC,CASSPGPSVYEQYF
TRBJ2-5,NA,few,TRBV20-1,TGCAGTGCTAGTGTGGACCAGCCGGGAGAGACCCAGTACTTC,CSASVDQPGETQYF
TRBJ1-6,NA,many,TRBV7-2,TGTGCCAGTCAGAATTCACCCCTCCACTTT,CASQNSPLHF
TRBJ1-5,NA,many,TRBV10-3,TGTGCCATCAGTGAGTCAAATCAGCCCCAGCATTTT,CAISESNQPQHF
TRBJ1-1,NA,many,TRBV20-1,TGCAGTGCCCCCCGCCGGGTCAGCGGGAACACTGAAGCTTTCTTT,CSAPRRVSGNTEAFF
TRBJ2-1,TRBD2,many,TRBV2,TGTGCCAGCAGGGAACTAGCGGGAGTTTACAATGAGCAGTTCTTC,CASRELAGVYNEQFF
TRBJ2-5,TRBD1,many,TRBV28,TGTGCCAGCAGTATACCGGGACAGGGAAGGGAGACCCAGTACTTC,CASSIPGQGRETQYF
TRBJ2-7,NA,many,TRBV7-3,TGTGCCAGCAGCTTAGGACAAAACTACGAGCAGTACTTC,CASSLGQNYEQYF
TRBJ2-1,TRBD2,many,TRBV9,TGTGCCAGCAGCGTAGCCCTAGCGGGAGTTAGTGAGCAGTTCTTC,CASSVALAGVSEQFF
TRBJ2-5,TRBD1,many,TRBV7-2,TGTGCCAGCAGCTCGGTCGGGACCGGGACAGGGTCCTCGGCCCAGTACTTC,CASSSVGTGTGSSAQYF
TRBJ2-3,NA,many,TRBV19,TGTGCCAGTAGTATATCGGCTCCAGATACGCAGTATTTT,CASSISAPDTQYF
TRBJ1-1,NA,many,TRBV20-1,TGCAGTGCTAGAGGGGATATCTTTATAGGGGCTGAAGCTTTCTTT,CSARGDIFIGAEAFF
TRBJ2-5,NA,NA,TRBV15,TGTGCCACCAGCAGATTGACAGGTGCGGAGACCCAGTACTTC,CATSRLTGAETQYF
TRBJ1-3,NA,many,TRBV12-3/TRBV12-4,TGTGCCAGCAGCTTATCTGGAAACACCATATATTTT,CASSLSGNTIYF
TRBJ2-7,NA,many,TRBV12-3/TRBV12-4,TGTGCCAGCAGTTTAGCGGGGTGGAGGCACGAGCAGTACTTC,CASSLAGWRHEQYF
TRBJ2-7,NA,NA,TRBV3-1,TGTGCCAGCAGCCAAGATCGTGGAGGCTACGAGCAGTACTTC,CASSQDRGGYEQYF
TRBJ2-1,TRBD1,many,TRBV11-3,TGTGCCAGCAGCTCCCAGGGACAGCTTTACAATGAGCAGTTCTTC,CASSSQGQLYNEQFF
TRBJ2-1,TRBD2,many,TRBV7-9,TGTGCCACCGGGACTAGCGGGTTAGGTGGCTCCTACAATGAGCAGTTCTTC,CATGTSGLGGSYNEQFF
TRBJ2-1,TRBD2,many,TRBV5-1,TGCGCCAGCAGCCCTCGGACTAGCGGGAGAGATGAGCAGTTCTTC,CASSPRTSGRDEQFF
TRBJ2-7,NA,many,TRBV20-1,TGCAGTGCTGATCCGGGACGTAGCTCCTACGAGCAGTACTTC,CSADPGRSSYEQYF
TRBJ2-6,NA,many,TRBV12-3/TRBV12-4,TGTGCCAGCAGTGAGGGATGGTCTGTGGCCAACGTCCTGACTTTC,CASSEGWSVANVLTF
TRBJ2-1,NA,NA,TRBV4-2,TGTGCCAGCAGCCAAGTCCGCCGCGGTGGTAATGAGCAGTTCTTC,CASSQVRRGGNEQFF
TRBJ2-5,NA,many,TRBV5-1,TGCGCCAGCAGATGGGGGATCCAAGAGACCCAGTACTTC,CASRWGIQETQYF
TRBJ2-7,TRBD1,many,TRBV10-3,TGTGCCGCCGGGACAGGGGGATTATACGAGCAGTACTTC,CAAGTGGLYEQYF
TRBJ2-1,TRBD2,many,TRBV7-2,TGTGCCAGCAGCTTACAAGTTAGCGGGAATGAGCAGTTCTTC,CASSLQVSGNEQFF
TRBJ1-6,NA,many,TRBV4-1,TGCGCCAGCAGCCATTCGGGGCGGGATTCACCCCTCCACTTT,CASSHSGRDSPLHF
TRBJ1-6,NA,many,TRBV7-2,TGTGCCAGCAGCTTAGCGGGACATAATTCACCCCTCCACTTT,CASSLAGHNSPLHF
TRBJ2-3,NA,many,TRBV7-3,TGTGCCAGCAGCTTAAACTCAGCAGATACGCAGTATTTT,CASSLNSADTQYF
TRBJ2-2,NA,many,TRBV4-2,TGTGCCAGCAGCCCTTGGGCAGGGTCGGCCACCGGGGAGCTGTTTTTT,CASSPWAGSATGELFF
TRBJ2-2,NA,many,TRBV20-1,TGCAGTGCTGGAGAGTCGGGTTCGAACACCGGGGAGCTGTTTTTT,CSAGESGSNTGELFF
TRBJ2-2,NA,many,TRBV20-1,TGCAGTGCTAGTCGGGGCACCGGGGAGCTGTTTTTT,CSASRGTGELFF
TRBJ1-2,TRBD1,many,TRBV28,TGTGCCAGCAGTCTCCCGACAGGGGTCGTTACCTTC,CASSLPTGVVTF
TRBJ1-6,TRBD1,NA,TRBV7-9,TGTGCCAGCAGCGGGACAGGGGGCCGTAATTCACCCCTCCACTTT,CASSGTGGRNSPLHF
TRBJ2-3,NA,many,TRBV6-2/TRBV6-3,TGTGCCAGCAGTTATCCCGCGGGAAGGACAGATACGCAGTATTTT,CASSYPAGRTDTQYF
TRBJ2-7,TRBD2,many,TRBV7-6,TGTGCAAGCGGGGGTAGCGGTTACGAGCAGTACTTC,CASGGSGYEQYF
TRBJ2-2,NA,few,TRBV28,TGTGCCGGCAGTCCCTATAGTGCGAACACCGGGGAGCTGTTTTTT,CAGSPYSANTGELFF
TRBJ2-5,NA,many,TRBV29-1,TGCAGCGCTATAGACACATTCCAAGAGACCCAGTACTTC,CSAIDTFQETQYF
TRBJ1-4,NA,many,TRBV21-1,TGTGCCAGCAGGTTTGCAACTAATGAAAAACTGTTTTTT,CASRFATNEKLFF
TRBJ2-2,NA,many,TRBV11-2,TGTGCCAGCAGCGGGACCGGGGAGCTGTTTTTT,CASSGTGELFF
TRBJ2-5,NA,many,TRBV20-1,TGCAGTGCTAACAGGGCTCAAGAGACCCAGTACTTC,CSANRAQETQYF
TRBJ2-7,TRBD2,many,TRBV25-1,TGTGCCAGCAGCCTGAGCGGGAGACAGTACTTC,CASSLSGRQYF
TRBJ2-1,NA,NA,TRBV7-3,TGTGCCAGCAGCTTAATTGGGGGTGAGCAGTTCTTC,CASSLIGGEQFF